A selection of T cell receptor beta chains follows, all from one sample in a study of T-cell memory formation after mild COVID-19. TCRdb called the 5' RACE reads again in MiXCR, with one record for every CDR3 protein. The sample lists roughly 250,000 distinct CDR3 sequences; about 15% were seen once. Sample: PBMCs or a T cell subset sorted from them (not recorded which). These receptors originate from a man between 18 and 35 years old who had mild COVID-19 (a few samples of this study predate the infection). Cell type and time point are not known. Each CDR3 is given with its conserved first and last residue. The order of the fields is D gene, V gene, clone size, J gene, CDR3 DNA, CDR3 protein. The D gene is left open where the match is weak. Clone size is shown for a subset of rows, as once, few, many or a class of expanded clone.

D gene: .
V gene: TRBV3-1
clone size: .
J gene: TRBJ1-1
CDR3 DNA: TGTGCCAGCAGCCTGTGGGGTTCAGTAGCTTTCTTT
CDR3 protein: CASSLWGSVAFF

D gene: .
V gene: TRBV27
clone size: few
J gene: TRBJ1-2
CDR3 DNA: TGTGCCAGCAGTTTATCAAAGGGGACGGTTAACTATGGCTACACCTTC
CDR3 protein: CASSLSKGTVNYGYTF

D gene: TRBD1
V gene: TRBV5-1
clone size: .
J gene: TRBJ1-2
CDR3 DNA: TGCGCCAGCAGCTTAAAGACCACCGGGACAGATGGTGGCTACACCTTC
CDR3 protein: CASSLKTTGTDGGYTF

D gene: TRBD2
V gene: TRBV4-3
clone size: many
J gene: TRBJ2-1
CDR3 DNA: TGCGCCAGCAGCCAAGACCCTCTCCGCGGGGGGTTCGATGAGCAGTTCTTC
CDR3 protein: CASSQDPLRGGFDEQFF

D gene: TRBD2
V gene: TRBV20-1
clone size: few
J gene: TRBJ2-1
CDR3 DNA: TGCAGTGCCCCCCGCGGGGGAGTCGGGCAGTTCTTC
CDR3 protein: CSAPRGGVGQFF

D gene: .
V gene: TRBV4-3
clone size: .
J gene: TRBJ2-7
CDR3 DNA: TGCGCCAGCAGCCCGGCTGGGAATTCCTACGAGCAGTACTTC
CDR3 protein: CASSPAGNSYEQYF

D gene: .
V gene: TRBV5-1
clone size: few
J gene: TRBJ1-5
CDR3 DNA: TGCGCCAGCAGCCCGGTGGGGGGGCCCAGTCAGCCCCAGCATTTT
CDR3 protein: CASSPVGGPSQPQHF

D gene: TRBD1
V gene: TRBV30
clone size: .
J gene: TRBJ2-7
CDR3 DNA: TGTGCCTGGAAGGGGGCCGGGGTCTACGAGCAGTACTTC
CDR3 protein: CAWKGAGVYEQYF

D gene: .
V gene: TRBV18
clone size: .
J gene: TRBJ2-4
CDR3 DNA: TGTGCCAGCTCACCGATGGACCTAGCCAAAAACATTCAGTACTTC
CDR3 protein: CASSPMDLAKNIQYF

D gene: .
V gene: TRBV20-1
clone size: .
J gene: TRBJ1-5
CDR3 DNA: TGCAGTGCTACCGGACAGTTGAGTGGTCCCCAGCATTTT
CDR3 protein: CSATGQLSGPQHF

D gene: .
V gene: TRBV5-1
clone size: few
J gene: TRBJ2-5
CDR3 DNA: TGCGCCAGCAGCTTGAACGGCGGGGGCCGCCAAGAGACCCAGTACTTC
CDR3 protein: CASSLNGGGRQETQYF

D gene: .
V gene: TRBV7-2
clone size: .
J gene: TRBJ1-2
CDR3 DNA: TGTGCCAGCAGCCAGTGGCAGGGAGGCGGCTACACCTTC
CDR3 protein: CASSQWQGGGYTF

D gene: .
V gene: TRBV5-1
clone size: many
J gene: TRBJ2-4
CDR3 DNA: TGCGCCAGCAGCTTGGGACAGCAGGACATTCAGTACTTC
CDR3 protein: CASSLGQQDIQYF

D gene: TRBD2
V gene: TRBV11-2
clone size: few
J gene: TRBJ2-1
CDR3 DNA: TGTGCCAGCAGCCGACTAAGCGGGGGCTCGAGGAATGAGCAGTTCTTC
CDR3 protein: CASSRLSGGSRNEQFF

D gene: TRBD1
V gene: TRBV30
clone size: .
J gene: TRBJ1-5
CDR3 DNA: TGTGCCTGGAGCGGCAGGGGGGATCAGCCCCAGCATTTT
CDR3 protein: CAWSGRGDQPQHF

D gene: .
V gene: TRBV20-1
clone size: many
J gene: TRBJ2-1
CDR3 DNA: TGCAGTGCTAGAGATCAATCGGCAGAAACGTACAATGAGCAGTTCTTC
CDR3 protein: CSARDQSAETYNEQFF

D gene: TRBD2
V gene: TRBV7-2
clone size: .
J gene: TRBJ2-3
CDR3 DNA: TGTGCCAGCAGCTACAATTTGGCTAGCGGGGCAGATACGCAGTATTTT
CDR3 protein: CASSYNLASGADTQYF

D gene: TRBD1
V gene: TRBV7-2
clone size: .
J gene: TRBJ2-5
CDR3 DNA: TGTGCCAGCAGTCAATTAGGAGCAGGGGGCGCGGAGACCCAGTACTTC
CDR3 protein: CASSQLGAGGAETQYF

D gene: .
V gene: TRBV6-2/TRBV6-3
clone size: .
J gene: TRBJ2-3
CDR3 DNA: TGTGCCAGCAGTACTAGGAGGGGAGATACGCAGTATTTT
CDR3 protein: CASSTRRGDTQYF

D gene: TRBD2
V gene: TRBV15
clone size: few
J gene: TRBJ2-5
CDR3 DNA: TGTGCCACCAGCAGAGGAGTAGCGGGGGTGATCGTAGAGACCCAGTACTTC
CDR3 protein: CATSRGVAGVIVETQYF

D gene: .
V gene: TRBV27
clone size: .
J gene: TRBJ2-2
CDR3 DNA: TGTGCCAGCAGTTTTGGACACGCCACCGGGGAGCTGTTTTTT
CDR3 protein: CASSFGHATGELFF

D gene: .
V gene: TRBV7-9
clone size: many
J gene: TRBJ2-7
CDR3 DNA: TGTGCCAGCAGCTTGATCGGGGGCGAGCAGTACTTC
CDR3 protein: CASSLIGGEQYF

D gene: TRBD2
V gene: TRBV6-1
clone size: .
J gene: TRBJ2-7
CDR3 DNA: TGTGCCAGCAGGGAAGCGGGGGGCTTGTACGAGCAGTACTTC
CDR3 protein: CASREAGGLYEQYF

D gene: .
V gene: TRBV12-3/TRBV12-4
clone size: few
J gene: TRBJ2-2
CDR3 DNA: TGTGCCAGTACACCGCTAGCGACCGGGGAGCTGTTTTTT
CDR3 protein: CASTPLATGELFF

D gene: .
V gene: TRBV4-1
clone size: .
J gene: TRBJ2-3
CDR3 DNA: TGCGCCAGCAGCCAACCTACGGCGGGGCCGAGCACAGATACGCAGTATTTT
CDR3 protein: CASSQPTAGPSTDTQYF

D gene: TRBD1
V gene: TRBV7-3
clone size: .
J gene: TRBJ1-1
CDR3 DNA: TGTGCCAGCAGCTTTGGTGGTTTAGGGACAGGGACTGAAGCTTTCTTT
CDR3 protein: CASSFGGLGTGTEAFF

D gene: TRBD1
V gene: TRBV18
clone size: few
J gene: TRBJ2-1
CDR3 DNA: TGTGCCAGCTCACCTCAGGGGGTCAATGAGCAGTTCTTC
CDR3 protein: CASSPQGVNEQFF

D gene: .
V gene: TRBV5-8
clone size: few
J gene: TRBJ1-6
CDR3 DNA: TGTGCCAGCAGCCGGGGTGGGGGGGCTCGAAATTCACCCCTCCACTTT
CDR3 protein: CASSRGGGARNSPLHF